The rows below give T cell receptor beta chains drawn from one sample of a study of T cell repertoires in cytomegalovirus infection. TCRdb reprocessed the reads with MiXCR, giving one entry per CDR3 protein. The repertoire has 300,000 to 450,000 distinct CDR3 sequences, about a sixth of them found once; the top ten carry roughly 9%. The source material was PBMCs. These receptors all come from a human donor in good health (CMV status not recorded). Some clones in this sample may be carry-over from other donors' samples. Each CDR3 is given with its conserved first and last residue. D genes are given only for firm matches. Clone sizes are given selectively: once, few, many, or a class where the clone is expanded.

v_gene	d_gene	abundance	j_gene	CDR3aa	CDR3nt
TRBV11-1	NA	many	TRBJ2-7	CASSPDRDSLYEQYF	TGTGCCAGCAGCCCAGACCGGGACTCGCTCTACGAGCAGTACTTC
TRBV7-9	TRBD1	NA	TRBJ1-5	CASSFGTTGDRPQHF	TGTGCCAGCAGCTTCGGGACGACAGGGGATAGGCCCCAGCATTTT
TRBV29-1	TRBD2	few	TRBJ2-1	CSVGQPGLAGGSEQFF	TGCAGCGTTGGACAACCGGGACTAGCGGGAGGGAGTGAGCAGTTCTTC
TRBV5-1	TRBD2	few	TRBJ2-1	CASRGGSGELNEQFF	TGCGCCAGCAGGGGGGGTAGCGGGGAACTCAATGAGCAGTTCTTC
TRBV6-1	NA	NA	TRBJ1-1	CASSKRRGAAQEAFF	TGTGCCAGCAGTAAGAGGAGGGGCGCGGCCCAAGAAGCTTTCTTT
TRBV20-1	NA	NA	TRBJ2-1	CSAPGPAGNEQFF	TGCAGTGCCCCCGGGCCGGCAGGCAATGAGCAGTTCTTC
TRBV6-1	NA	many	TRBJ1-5	CASSGTNSNQPQHF	TGTGCCAGCTCCGGGACAAATAGCAATCAGCCCCAGCATTTT
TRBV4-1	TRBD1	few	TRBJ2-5	CASSQRWDRGLETQYF	TGCGCCAGCAGCCAAAGATGGGACAGGGGTTTAGAGACCCAGTACTTC
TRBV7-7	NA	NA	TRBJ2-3	CASSPGVVDTQYF	TGTGCCAGCAGCCCGGGAGTAGTAGATACGCAGTATTTT
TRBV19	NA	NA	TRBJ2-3	CASKGLGTVLNTQYF	TGTGCCAGTAAGGGACTTGGGACAGTCCTTAATACGCAGTATTTT
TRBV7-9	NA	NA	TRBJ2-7	CASSSEFEQYF	TGTGCCAGCAGCTCTGAGTTCGAGCAGTACTTC
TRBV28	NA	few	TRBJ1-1	CASSLMVGEAFF	TGTGCCAGCAGTTTAATGGTGGGTGAAGCTTTCTTT
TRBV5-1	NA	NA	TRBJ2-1	CASSRGTGRAYNEQFF	TGCGCCAGCAGCAGGGGTACAGGGCGAGCCTACAATGAGCAGTTCTTC
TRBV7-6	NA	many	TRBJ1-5	CASSLGGGKFQPQHF	TGTGCCAGCAGCTTGGGCGGAGGCAAATTTCAGCCCCAGCATTTT
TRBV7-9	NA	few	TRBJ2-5	CASSSLKTGDQETQYF	TGTGCCAGCAGCTCCCTAAAGACAGGAGATCAAGAGACCCAGTACTTC
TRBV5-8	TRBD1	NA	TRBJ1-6	CASNSYGQGVTPLHF	TGTGCCAGCAACTCATACGGACAGGGTGTAACACCCCTCCACTTT
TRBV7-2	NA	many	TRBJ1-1	CASSLRYMNTEAFF	TGTGCCAGCAGCTTGAGGTACATGAACACTGAAGCTTTCTTT
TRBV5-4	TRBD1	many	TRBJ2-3	CASSGQGADTQYF	TGTGCCAGCAGCGGACAGGGGGCAGATACGCAGTATTTT
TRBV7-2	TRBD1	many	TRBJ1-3	CASSYGQGGNTIYF	TGTGCCAGCAGCTACGGACAGGGGGGAAACACCATATATTTT
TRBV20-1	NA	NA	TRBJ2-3	CSARVAGPDTQYF	TGCAGTGCTAGAGTAGCAGGCCCAGATACGCAGTATTTT
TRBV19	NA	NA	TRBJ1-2	CASSPGILNYGYTF	TGTGCCAGTAGTCCCGGGATACTGAACTATGGCTACACCTTC
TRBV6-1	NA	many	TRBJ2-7	CASTSLLEQYF	TGTGCCAGCACCTCTCTCCTCGAGCAGTACTTC
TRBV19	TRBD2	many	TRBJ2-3	CASSIVGTSGFTDTQYF	TGTGCCAGTAGTATCGTCGGGACTAGCGGGTTCACAGATACGCAGTATTTT
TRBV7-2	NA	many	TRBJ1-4	CASTDGSANEKLFF	TGTGCCAGCACCGACGGGTCGGCTAATGAAAAACTGTTTTTT
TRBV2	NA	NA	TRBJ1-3	CASNPQGLGNTIYF	TGTGCCAGCAATCCACAGGGTCTAGGAAACACCATATATTTT
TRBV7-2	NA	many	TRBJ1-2	CASSYRDKSYGYTF	TGTGCCAGCAGCTACCGGGACAAGAGCTATGGCTACACCTTC